Reported below is one T cell receptor beta chain. This clonotype was seen many times. Its specific antigen is unknown. No base-level quality is on record; no much larger clone is a single base apart. The data originate from a study (dated by TCRdb to 2015 to 2016). CDR1 and CDR2 (DFQATT, SNEGSKA) derive from the germline V gene (reference sequence). V loses 5 bases, J loses 4 bases, and the germline ends lie 14 bases apart. The cysteine opens and the phenylalanine closes a CDR3 of 13 amino acids. Solely the CDR3 DNA is kept, with 39 bases framed from the first base. The library was obtained by RT-PCR. The run used an Illumina MiSeq. TCRdb handled the public reads itself, with Q25 trimming in fastp and clone calling in MiXCR, and kept productive beta chains. Under each unique CDR3 protein, matching rows form one entry showing the most common genes and DNA. This sample has around 700,000 distinct CDR3 sequences in its table, and 13% to 15% of those were observed once. The ten largest clones represent just over 3.5% of the sample.

The sequenced material came from memory CD4+ T cells from blood. This TCR was sampled from a female donor in good health, serving as a healthy control. The V gene is TRBV20-1 and the J gene is TRBJ1-2, with no D gene named confidently. The DNA sequence is TGCAGTGCTCCACAGCCGTCCACCTATGGCTACACCTTC. Translation gives CSAPQPSTYGYTF.